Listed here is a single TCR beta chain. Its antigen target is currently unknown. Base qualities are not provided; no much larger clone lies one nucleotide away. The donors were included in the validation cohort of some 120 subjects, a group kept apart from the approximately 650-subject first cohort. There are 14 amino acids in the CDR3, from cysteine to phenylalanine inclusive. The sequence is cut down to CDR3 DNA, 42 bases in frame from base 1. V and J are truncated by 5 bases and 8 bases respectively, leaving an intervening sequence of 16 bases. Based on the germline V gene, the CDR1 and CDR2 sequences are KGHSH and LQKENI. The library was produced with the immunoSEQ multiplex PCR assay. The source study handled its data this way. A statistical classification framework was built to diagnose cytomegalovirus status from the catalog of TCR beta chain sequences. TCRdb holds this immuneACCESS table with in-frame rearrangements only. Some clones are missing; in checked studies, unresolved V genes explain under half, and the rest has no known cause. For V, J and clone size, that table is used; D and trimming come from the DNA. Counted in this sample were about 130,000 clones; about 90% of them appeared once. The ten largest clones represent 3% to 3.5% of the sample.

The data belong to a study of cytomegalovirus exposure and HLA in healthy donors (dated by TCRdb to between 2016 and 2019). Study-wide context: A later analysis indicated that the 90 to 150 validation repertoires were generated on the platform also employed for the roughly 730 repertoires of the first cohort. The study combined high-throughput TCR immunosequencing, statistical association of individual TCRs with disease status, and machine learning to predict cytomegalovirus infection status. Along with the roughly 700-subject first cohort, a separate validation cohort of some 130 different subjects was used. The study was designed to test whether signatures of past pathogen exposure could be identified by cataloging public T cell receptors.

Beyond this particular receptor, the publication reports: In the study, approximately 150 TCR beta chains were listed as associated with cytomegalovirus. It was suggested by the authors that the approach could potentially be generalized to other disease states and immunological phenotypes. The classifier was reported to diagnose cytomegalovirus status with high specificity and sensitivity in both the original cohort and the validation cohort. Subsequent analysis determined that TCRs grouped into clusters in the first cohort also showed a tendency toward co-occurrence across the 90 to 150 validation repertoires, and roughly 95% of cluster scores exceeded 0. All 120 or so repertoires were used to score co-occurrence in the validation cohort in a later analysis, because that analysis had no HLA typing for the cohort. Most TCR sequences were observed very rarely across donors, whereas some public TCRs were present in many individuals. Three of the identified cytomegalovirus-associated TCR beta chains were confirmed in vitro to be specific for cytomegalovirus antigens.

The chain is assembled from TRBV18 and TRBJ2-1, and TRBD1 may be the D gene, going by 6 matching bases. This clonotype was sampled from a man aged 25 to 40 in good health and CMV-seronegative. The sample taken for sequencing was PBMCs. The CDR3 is CASSAYTGIDEQFF. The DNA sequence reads TGTGCCAGCTCAGCCTACACAGGGATCGATGAGCAGTTCTTC.